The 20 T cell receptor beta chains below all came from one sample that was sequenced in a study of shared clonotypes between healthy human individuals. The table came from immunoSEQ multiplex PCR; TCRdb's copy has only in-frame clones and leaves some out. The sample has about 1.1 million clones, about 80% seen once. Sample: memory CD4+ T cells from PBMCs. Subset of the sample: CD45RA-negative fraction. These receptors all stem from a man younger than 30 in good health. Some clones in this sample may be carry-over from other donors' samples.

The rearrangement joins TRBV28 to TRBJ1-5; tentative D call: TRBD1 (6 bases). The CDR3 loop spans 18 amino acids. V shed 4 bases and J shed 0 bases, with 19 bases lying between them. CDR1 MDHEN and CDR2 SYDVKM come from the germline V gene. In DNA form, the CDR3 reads TGTGCCAGCAGTTGGACCTATGGGGCAGGGGATAGCAATCAGCCCCAGCATTTT. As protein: CASSWTYGAGDSNQPQHF. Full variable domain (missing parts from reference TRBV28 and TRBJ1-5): DVKVTQSSRYLVKRTGEKVFLECVQDMDHENMFWYRQDPGLGLRLIYFSYDVKMKEKGDIPEGYSVSREKKERFSLILESASTNQTSMYLCASSWTYGAGDSNQPQHFGDGTRLSIL.

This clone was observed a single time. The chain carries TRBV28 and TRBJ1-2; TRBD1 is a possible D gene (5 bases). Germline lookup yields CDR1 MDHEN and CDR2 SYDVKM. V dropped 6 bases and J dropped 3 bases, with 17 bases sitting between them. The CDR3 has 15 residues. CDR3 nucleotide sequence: TGTGCCAGCAGGACCGCCGGGGGGGAGGACTATGGCTACACCTTC. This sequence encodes CASRTAGGEDYGYTF.

CDR3 bases: TGTGCCAGCAGTGCGTACACAGGGCGGGTATCTGAAGCTTTCTTT. Amino acids: CASSAYTGRVSEAFF. This sequence joins TRBV2 and TRBJ1-1, with a possible D match to TRBD1 (6 bases). From germline, CDR1 is SNHLY and CDR2 FYNNEI. This CDR3 comprises 15 residues. Trimming took 4 bases from V and 6 from J, leaving 18 bases between them.

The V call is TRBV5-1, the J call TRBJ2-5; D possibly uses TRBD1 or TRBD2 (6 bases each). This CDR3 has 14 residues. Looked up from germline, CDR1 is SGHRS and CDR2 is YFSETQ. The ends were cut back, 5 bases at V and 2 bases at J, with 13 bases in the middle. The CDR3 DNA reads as TGCGCCAGCAGGACAGGAGGGGGACAAGAGACCCAGTACTTC. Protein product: CASRTGGGQETQYF.

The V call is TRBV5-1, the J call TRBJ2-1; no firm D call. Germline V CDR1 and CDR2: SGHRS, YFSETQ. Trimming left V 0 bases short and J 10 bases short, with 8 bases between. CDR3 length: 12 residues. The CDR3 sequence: CASSLGFGEQFF. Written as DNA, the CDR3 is TGCGCCAGCAGCTTGGGTTTCGGGGAGCAGTTCTTC.

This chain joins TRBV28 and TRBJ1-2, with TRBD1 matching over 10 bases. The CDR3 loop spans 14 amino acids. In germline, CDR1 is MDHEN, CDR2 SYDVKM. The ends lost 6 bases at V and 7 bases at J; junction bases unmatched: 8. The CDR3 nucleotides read TGTGCCAGCAGACCTGGACAGGGGGGCCCTGGCTACACCTTC. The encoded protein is CASRPGQGGPGYTF.

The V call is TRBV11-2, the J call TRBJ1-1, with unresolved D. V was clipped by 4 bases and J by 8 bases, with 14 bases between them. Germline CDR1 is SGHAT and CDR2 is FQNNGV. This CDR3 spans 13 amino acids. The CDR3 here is CASSSVMVGEAFF. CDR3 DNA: TGTGCCAGCAGCTCCGTCATGGTTGGGGAAGCTTTCTTT. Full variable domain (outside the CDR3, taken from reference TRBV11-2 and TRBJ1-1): EAGVAQSPRYKIIEKRQSVAFWCNPISGHATLYWYQQILGQGPKLLIQFQNNGVVDDSQLPKDRFSAERLKGVDSTLKIQPAKLEDSAVYLCASSSVMVGEAFFGQGTRLTVV.

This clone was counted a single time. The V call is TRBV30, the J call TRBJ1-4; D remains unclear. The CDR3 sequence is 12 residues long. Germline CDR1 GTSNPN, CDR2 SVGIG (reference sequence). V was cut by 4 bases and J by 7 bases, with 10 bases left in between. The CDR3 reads CAWTERGEKLFF. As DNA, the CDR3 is TGTGCCTGGACCGAAAGAGGTGAAAAACTGTTTTTT.

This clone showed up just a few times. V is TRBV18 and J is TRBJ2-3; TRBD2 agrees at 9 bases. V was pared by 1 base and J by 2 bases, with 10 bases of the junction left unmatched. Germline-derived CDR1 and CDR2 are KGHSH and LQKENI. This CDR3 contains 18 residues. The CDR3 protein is CASSPQSRASGNTDTQYF. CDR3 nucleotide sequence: TGTGCCAGCTCACCACAGAGTCGCGCTAGCGGGAACACAGATACGCAGTATTTT.

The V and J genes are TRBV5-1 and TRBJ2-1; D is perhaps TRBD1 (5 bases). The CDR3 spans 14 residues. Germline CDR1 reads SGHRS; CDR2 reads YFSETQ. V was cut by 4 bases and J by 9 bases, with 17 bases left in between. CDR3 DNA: TGCGCCAGCAGCCCGACGATTAGCAGGGCTGAGCAGTTCTTC. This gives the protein CASSPTISRAEQFF.

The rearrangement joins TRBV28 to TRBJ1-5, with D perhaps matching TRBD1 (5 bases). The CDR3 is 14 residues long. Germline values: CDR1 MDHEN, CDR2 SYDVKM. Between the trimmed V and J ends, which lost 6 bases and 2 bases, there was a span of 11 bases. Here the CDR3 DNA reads TGTGCCAGCAGAACCGGGGGAGGCAATCAGCCCCAGCATTTT. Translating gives CASRTGGGNQPQHF.

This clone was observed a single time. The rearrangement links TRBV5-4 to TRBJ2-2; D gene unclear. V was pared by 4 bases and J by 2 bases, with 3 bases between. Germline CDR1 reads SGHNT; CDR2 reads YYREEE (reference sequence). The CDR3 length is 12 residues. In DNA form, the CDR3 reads TGTGCCAGCAGCGCCAACACCGGGGAGCTGTTTTTT. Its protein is CASSANTGELFF.

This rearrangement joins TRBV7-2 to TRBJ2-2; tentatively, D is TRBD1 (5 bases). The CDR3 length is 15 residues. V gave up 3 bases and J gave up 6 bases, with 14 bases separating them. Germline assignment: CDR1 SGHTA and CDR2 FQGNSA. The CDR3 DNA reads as TGTGCCAGCAGCTTGCAGGGTGGTATGGCCGGGGAGCTGTTTTTT. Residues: CASSLQGGMAGELFF.

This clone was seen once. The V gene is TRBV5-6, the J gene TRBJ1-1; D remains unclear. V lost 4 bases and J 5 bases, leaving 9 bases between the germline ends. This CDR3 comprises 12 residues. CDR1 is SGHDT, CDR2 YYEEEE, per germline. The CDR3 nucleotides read TGTGCCAGCAGCCAAGGATGGACTGAAGCTTTCTTT. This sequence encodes CASSQGWTEAFF.

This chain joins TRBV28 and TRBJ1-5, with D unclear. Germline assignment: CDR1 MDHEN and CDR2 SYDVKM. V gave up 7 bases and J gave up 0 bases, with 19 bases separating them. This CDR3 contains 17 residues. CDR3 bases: TGTGCCAGCATCCTCCCCCCCGCACGGGATAGCAATCAGCCCCAGCATTTT. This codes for CASILPPARDSNQPQHF.

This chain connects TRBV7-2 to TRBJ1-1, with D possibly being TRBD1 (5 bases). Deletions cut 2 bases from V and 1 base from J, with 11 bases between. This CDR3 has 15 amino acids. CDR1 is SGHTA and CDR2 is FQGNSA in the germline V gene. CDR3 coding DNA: TGTGCCAGCAGCTTACGGGTGGGGGGGAACACTGAAGCTTTCTTT. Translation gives CASSLRVGGNTEAFF.

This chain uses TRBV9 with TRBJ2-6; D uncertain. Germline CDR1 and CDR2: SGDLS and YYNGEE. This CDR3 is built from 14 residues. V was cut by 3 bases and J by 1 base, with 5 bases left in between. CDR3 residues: CASSAQSGANVLTF. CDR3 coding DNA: TGTGCCAGCAGCGCACAGTCTGGGGCCAACGTCCTGACTTTC.

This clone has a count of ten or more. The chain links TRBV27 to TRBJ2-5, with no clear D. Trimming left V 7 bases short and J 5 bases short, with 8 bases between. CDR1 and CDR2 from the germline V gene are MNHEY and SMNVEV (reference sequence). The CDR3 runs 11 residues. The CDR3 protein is CASTPPETQYF. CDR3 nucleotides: TGTGCCAGCACCCCCCCTGAGACCCAGTACTTC.

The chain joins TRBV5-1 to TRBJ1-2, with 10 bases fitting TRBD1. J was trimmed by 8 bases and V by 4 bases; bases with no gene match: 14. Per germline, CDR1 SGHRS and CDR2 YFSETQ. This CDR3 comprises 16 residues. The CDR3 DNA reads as TGCGCCAGCAGCCCCCTTCCATCTGGGACAGGGGTCGGCTACACCTTC. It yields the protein CASSPLPSGTGVGYTF.

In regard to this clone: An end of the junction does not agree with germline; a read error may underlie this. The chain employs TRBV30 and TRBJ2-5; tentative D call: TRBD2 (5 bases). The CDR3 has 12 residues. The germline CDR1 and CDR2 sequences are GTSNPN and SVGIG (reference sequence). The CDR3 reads CASSSGQETQYF. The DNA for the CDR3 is TGTGCCTCGAGTTCGGGACAAGAGACCCAGTACTTC.